A selection of T cell receptor beta chains follows, all from one sample in a study of early T cells in non-severe SARS-CoV-2 infection. TCRdb re-analysed the 5' RACE reads in MiXCR, keeping a single row per CDR3 protein. The sample has tens of thousands of distinct CDR3 sequences, more than 7% seen once. The source was whole blood, collected at baseline. The source is an adult who was a healthcare worker with PCR-confirmed SARS-CoV-2 infection or an uninfected control (not recorded which). CDR3s include the opening cysteine and the closing phenylalanine or tryptophan. A D gene is named only where the DNA matches it firmly. Size is omitted from some rows. Given values are once, few, many or a class for expanded clones.

d_call	clone_size	v_call	j_call	cdr3_nt	cdr3_aa
TRBD2	-	TRBV11-3	TRBJ2-1	TGTGCCAGCAGCTTAGACAGTGGACTAGCGGGGTACAATGAGCAGTTCTTC	CASSLDSGLAGYNEQFF
TRBD2	few	TRBV7-2	TRBJ2-1	TGTGCCAGCAGCTGGAGGACTAGCGGGATTTGGGATGAGCAGTTCTTC	CASSWRTSGIWDEQFF
TRBD1	many	TRBV20-1	TRBJ2-7	TGCAGTGCTAGAAAACAGGGGGCAGTCCACGAGCAGTACTTC	CSARKQGAVHEQYF
-	few	TRBV5-1	TRBJ1-2	TGCGCCAGCAGCTTGGCCGCCAGCCCCTATGGCTACACCTTC	CASSLAASPYGYTF
-	many	TRBV20-1	TRBJ2-1	TGCAGTGCTAGAGATTCCCGGGAGAAGAATGAGCAGTTCTTC	CSARDSREKNEQFF
TRBD2	-	TRBV5-1	TRBJ2-7	TGCGCCAGCAGCTTGGCCCCTAGCGGGCCCTACGAGCAGTACTTC	CASSLAPSGPYEQYF
TRBD2	many	TRBV19	TRBJ2-2	TGTGCCAGTAGCTCTAGCGGGGGGGCGGCCGGGGAGCTGTTTTTT	CASSSSGGAAGELFF
-	many	TRBV12-3/TRBV12-4	TRBJ1-2	TGTGCCAGCAGTTCGGGGCCCTCTGGCTACACCTTC	CASSSGPSGYTF
TRBD2	-	TRBV11-2	TRBJ2-1	TGTGCCAGCAGCTCCGTCCTAGCGGGAGGCTGGGACAATGAGCAGTTCTTC	CASSSVLAGGWDNEQFF
-	many	TRBV27	TRBJ1-2	TGTGCCAGCAGTTTGGCAAAGAACTATGGCTACACCTTC	CASSLAKNYGYTF
TRBD1	few	TRBV7-9	TRBJ2-2	TGTGCCAGCAGCTGGACAGGGACCCTTCCGGCGGGAAGGCTCGGGGAGCTGTTTTTT	CASSWTGTLPAGRLGELFF
TRBD1	-	TRBV12-3/TRBV12-4	TRBJ1-5	TGTGCCAGCAGGCAATGGACAGGGGGCAATCAGCCCCAGCATTTT	CASRQWTGGNQPQHF
-	-	TRBV20-1	TRBJ1-1	TGCAGTGCTATTCAAACATTTAACACTGAAGCTTTCTTT	CSAIQTFNTEAFF
TRBD1	-	TRBV25-1	TRBJ1-1	TGTGCCAGCGGTATATTGGGACAGGGGGGAAACACTGAAGCTTTCTTT	CASGILGQGGNTEAFF
TRBD2	-	TRBV29-1	TRBJ2-1	TGCAGCGCCGCCGGGACTAGCGGAGGGTGGAATGAGCAGTTCTTC	CSAAGTSGGWNEQFF
-	-	TRBV24-1	TRBJ2-3	TGTGCCACCAGTGAACCTGGGGCCCGGGATACGCAGTATTTT	CATSEPGARDTQYF
-	medium-sized	TRBV29-1	TRBJ2-7	TGCAGCGTTGAAGATGGAGGCAGCTACGAGCAGTACTTC	CSVEDGGSYEQYF
-	few	TRBV12-3/TRBV12-4	TRBJ2-7	TGTGCCAGCAGCCGGGATGGGGGTTCCCGCTACGAGCAGTACTTC	CASSRDGGSRYEQYF
-	-	TRBV6-2/TRBV6-3	TRBJ2-5	TGTGCCAGCAAAAGCAGCGGTCCCCAAGAGACCCAGTACTTC	CASKSSGPQETQYF
-	-	TRBV20-1	TRBJ2-7	TGCAGTGCTTCGCCGGGACCCCAGGGGCACGAGCAGTACTTC	CSASPGPQGHEQYF
-	-	TRBV19	TRBJ1-2	TGTGCCAGTAGTAAGGGAGCGGCAACTATCCTCTACTATGGCTACACCTTC	CASSKGAATILYYGYTF
-	many	TRBV21-1	TRBJ2-7	TGTGCCAGCAGCAAAGCTAGCGCACGCTCCTACGAGCAGTACTTC	CASSKASARSYEQYF
-	few	TRBV5-1	TRBJ2-5	TGCGCCAGCAGCCCCCAGGGGAAACAAGAGACCCAGTACTTC	CASSPQGKQETQYF
TRBD2	few	TRBV6-6	TRBJ2-2	TGTGCCAGCAGAATCGGGAGGGCCATTTTTGAGGAGCTGTTTTTT	CASRIGRAIFEELFF
-	many	TRBV3-1	TRBJ1-3	TGTGCCAGCAGCCAAGATATGGGCTTCTCTGGAAACACCATATATTTT	CASSQDMGFSGNTIYF
TRBD1	-	TRBV2	TRBJ2-5	TGTGCCAGCACCCCTGGGACAGGGGGCCAAGAGAACCAGTACTTC	CASTPGTGGQENQYF
-	many	TRBV11-2	TRBJ2-6	TGTGCCAGCAGCTTTTCCCAGGCTGGGGCCAACGTCCTGACTTTC	CASSFSQAGANVLTF
-	-	TRBV7-3	TRBJ2-2	TGTGCCAGCAGCCACGGGGTGGACACCGGGGAGCTGTTTTTT	CASSHGVDTGELFF
-	-	TRBV2	TRBJ1-2	TGTGCCAGCAGTGAAGGGGACACCTCTAACTATGGCTACACCTTC	CASSEGDTSNYGYTF
-	-	TRBV7-6	TRBJ2-5	TGTGCCAGTCAAAACAGGGACCCCCAAGAGACCCAGTACTTC	CASQNRDPQETQYF
-	many	TRBV24-1	TRBJ1-5	TGTGCCACCCAGAGGGCTGGTAGCAATCAGCCCCAGCATTTT	CATQRAGSNQPQHF
-	-	TRBV7-9	TRBJ1-1	TGTGCCAGCAGCTATGCAGGGGCCGATGAAGCTTTCTTT	CASSYAGADEAFF
TRBD1	few	TRBV19	TRBJ1-2	TGTGCCAGCCGCATAACAGGGGGCCTTGGCTATGGCTACACCTTC	CASRITGGLGYGYTF
-	many	TRBV2	TRBJ2-7	TGTGCCAGCATCCTCACGACAGGGAGGACGTACGAGCAGTACTTC	CASILTTGRTYEQYF
TRBD2	-	TRBV28	TRBJ2-7	TGTGCCAGCAGTTTGACTAGCGGGAGGGACCAGTACTTC	CASSLTSGRDQYF
-	-	TRBV28	TRBJ2-5	TGTGCCAGCAGTTTCGGAGGGAGGGAGACCCAGTACTTC	CASSFGGRETQYF
TRBD2	-	TRBV6-5	TRBJ2-4	TGTGCGGTGGGACTAGCGTCAACAAACATTCAGTACTTC	CAVGLASTNIQYF
-	many	TRBV5-1	TRBJ1-4	TGCGCCAGCAGCTCCCAGGGGCGGGAAAAACTGTTTTTT	CASSSQGREKLFF
TRBD1	many	TRBV4-2	TRBJ1-4	TGTGCCAGCGGAAGACAGGGACCAACTAATGAAAAACTGTTTTTT	CASGRQGPTNEKLFF
TRBD1	many	TRBV5-8	TRBJ1-1	TGTGCCAGCAGGGGACAGATGTACACTGAAGCTTTCTTT	CASRGQMYTEAFF
TRBD1	many	TRBV29-1	TRBJ1-2	TGCAGCGTACTGGGACAGGGGAACGGCTACACCTTC	CSVLGQGNGYTF
-	-	TRBV27	TRBJ1-6	TGTGCCAGCGCCACCGACTCCTATAATTCACCCCTCCACTTT	CASATDSYNSPLHF
-	few	TRBV12-3/TRBV12-4	TRBJ1-1	TGTGCCAGCAGTCTGACAGCCGTGAACACTGAAGCTTTCTTT	CASSLTAVNTEAFF
TRBD2	many	TRBV5-1	TRBJ2-1	TGCGCCAGCAGCTCCTTTCCCGGGACTAGCGGGAGCAATGAGCAGTTCTTC	CASSSFPGTSGSNEQFF
-	few	TRBV7-7	TRBJ2-3	TGTGCTAGCAGCTTAAACAGTTTCACAGATACGCAGTATTTT	CASSLNSFTDTQYF
-	-	TRBV11-3	TRBJ2-7	TGTGCCAGCAGCTTAGGATACGGGACCGTCGACGAGCAGTACTTC	CASSLGYGTVDEQYF
TRBD1	few	TRBV20-1	TRBJ2-5	TGCAGTGCCATCGCCGGACAGGTCACGAGAGAGACCCAGTACTTC	CSAIAGQVTRETQYF
TRBD2	-	TRBV7-2	TRBJ2-5	TGTGCCAGCAGCCCCCGACTAGCAGGGACCCAGTACTTC	CASSPRLAGTQYF
-	-	TRBV29-1	TRBJ2-3	TGCAGCGTCGATCAGGGAACAGATACGCAGTATTTT	CSVDQGTDTQYF
TRBD2	-	TRBV2	TRBJ2-1	TGTGCCAGTGAGCGGGAGGCGTACAATGAGCAGTTCTTC	CASEREAYNEQFF
-	-	TRBV7-3	TRBJ2-2	TGTGCCAGCAGCGTCAGGGGAGGGGCGAACACCGGGGAGCTGTTTTTT	CASSVRGGANTGELFF
TRBD1	many	TRBV28	TRBJ2-7	TGTGCCAGCAGTTTCCACTTGGGACAGCTATCCTACGAGCAGTACTTC	CASSFHLGQLSYEQYF
-	few	TRBV7-2	TRBJ2-3	TGTGCCAGCAGCCCTGAGCGCGCTAGGTCAGATACGCAGTATTTT	CASSPERARSDTQYF